This T cell receptor beta chain was captured in a study of blood T cell repertoires in COVID-19. In the study overall: The samples span acute and convalescent COVID-19 from the United States, Italy and Spain. In each case, the material was cDNA or gDNA derived from T cells, B-cell-depleted T cells, or PBMCs.

How the authors handled the data: Amplification with reference gene primers provided the estimates of nucleated cell counts. Measured with immunoSEQ multiplex PCR; TCRdb has only the in-frame clones, and not every one. Clonal size and the V and J genes are those of that table, whereas D and trimming came from the DNA. The sample consists of about 200,000 clones, around 86% of them appearing once. This CDR3 is 15 amino acids long. Germline V gives CDR1 SGHAT, CDR2 FQNNGV. V shed 5 bases and J 3 bases; nucleotides not matched to a gene: 9. The sequenced material came from peripheral blood. The source of this sequence is a young man who had recovered from COVID-19. The chain couples TRBV11-2 to TRBJ1-2; 7 bases line up with TRBD1. The CDR3 here is CASSPPGTVDYGYTF. CDR3 DNA sequence: TGTGCCAGCAGCCCCCCCGGGACAGTAGACTATGGCTACACCTTC.